This T cell receptor beta chain was recovered during a study of blood T cell repertoires in COVID-19. Background on the study: Nucleic acid was either cDNA or gDNA, and it came from T cells, B-cell-depleted T cells, or PBMCs.

The CDR3 covers 14 residues. V was cut by 10 bases and J by 7 bases, with 19 bases left in between. Germline lookup yields CDR1 SNHLY and CDR2 FYNNEI. As originally analysed: Amplification of reference gene primers provided the estimated nucleated cell counts. Clones were sequenced by immunoSEQ multiplex PCR, and TCRdb holds only the in-frame ones, with some missing. D and trimming were read from the DNA, whereas the V and J calls and clone size are those reported in that table. The sample includes about 120,000 clones, around three quarters of them seen just once. The receptor's source is a man in his forties or fifties with active or convalescent COVID-19. The chain combines TRBV2 with TRBJ1-4; D is uncertain. Sequences were obtained from peripheral blood. CDR3 DNA: TGTGCCACCTCCCTTCGGGGAATTGGTGAAAAACTGTTTTTT. This codes for CATSLRGIGEKLFF.